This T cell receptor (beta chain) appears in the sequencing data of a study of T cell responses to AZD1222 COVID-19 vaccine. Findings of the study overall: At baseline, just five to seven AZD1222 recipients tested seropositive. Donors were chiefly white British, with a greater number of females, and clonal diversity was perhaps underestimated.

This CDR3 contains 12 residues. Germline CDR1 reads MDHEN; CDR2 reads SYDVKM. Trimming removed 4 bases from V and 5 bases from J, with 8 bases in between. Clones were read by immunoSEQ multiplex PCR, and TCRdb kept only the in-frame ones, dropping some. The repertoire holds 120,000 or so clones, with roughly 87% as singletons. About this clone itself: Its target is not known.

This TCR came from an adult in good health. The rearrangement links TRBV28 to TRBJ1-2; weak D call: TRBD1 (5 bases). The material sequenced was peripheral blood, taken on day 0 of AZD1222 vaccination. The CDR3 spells CASSSDIYGYTF. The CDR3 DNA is TGTGCCAGCAGTTCGGACATTTATGGCTACACCTTC.